Listed here is a single TCR beta chain. Trimming removed 3 bases from V and 2 bases from J, with 10 bases in between. Germline V CDR1 and CDR2: SGHAT, FQDESV (reference sequence). The CDR3 sequence is 14 residues long. The data originate from a study of blood T cell repertoires in COVID-19. Overall study: Sites across the United States, Italy and Spain contributed samples from acute and convalescent COVID-19. The cDNA or gDNA used as material had been derived from T cells, B-cell-depleted T cells, or PBMCs.

Authors' data handling: Nucleated cell number was recorded as an estimate derived from reference gene primer amplification. The assay was immunoSEQ multiplex PCR, and TCRdb's table has in-frame clones only and misses some. D and trimming come from the DNA, and the V and J calls and clone size come from that table. The table includes around 250,000 clones, roughly nine tenths detected once. The sequence was obtained from a man aged 35 to 55 with active or convalescent COVID-19. Sequencing input: peripheral blood. V gene TRBV11-1 combines with J gene TRBJ2-5, with D uncertain. The CDR3, as DNA: TGTGCCAGCAGCTTTGAGCGCCCGCAAGAGACCCAGTACTTC. It codes for CASSFERPQETQYF.